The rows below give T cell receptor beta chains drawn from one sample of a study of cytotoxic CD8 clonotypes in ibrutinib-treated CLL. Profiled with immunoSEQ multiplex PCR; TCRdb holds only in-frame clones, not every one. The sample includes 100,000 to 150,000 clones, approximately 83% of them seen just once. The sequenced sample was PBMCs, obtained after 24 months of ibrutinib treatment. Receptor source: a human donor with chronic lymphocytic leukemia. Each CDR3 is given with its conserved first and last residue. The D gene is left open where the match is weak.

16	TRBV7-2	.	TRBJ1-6	CASSPRAPLSNSPLHF	TGTGCCAGCAGCCCCCGGGCTCCGTTAAGTAATTCACCCCTCCACTTT
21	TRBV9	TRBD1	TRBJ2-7	CASRTQGRDRDDSELFYEQYF	TGTGCCAGCAGAACCCAAGGGAGGGACAGGGACGATTCGGAGCTCTTCTACGAGCAGTACTTC
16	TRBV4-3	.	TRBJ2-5	CASSQGPGWAQETQYF	TGCGCCAGCAGCCAAGGGCCTGGATGGGCCCAAGAGACCCAGTACTTC
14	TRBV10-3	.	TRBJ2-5	CAIRAESRGETQYF	TGTGCCATCCGGGCGGAATCCAGGGGAGAGACCCAGTACTTC
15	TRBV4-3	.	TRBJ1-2	CASSQVQGPGYGYTF	TGCGCCAGCAGCCAAGTTCAAGGCCCTGGCTATGGCTACACCTTC
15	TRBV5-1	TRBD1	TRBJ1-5	CASSWGTGLYQPQHF	TGCGCCAGCAGCTGGGGGACAGGCCTTTATCAGCCCCAGCATTTT
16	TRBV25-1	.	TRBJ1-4	CASTWGTRGFGEKLFF	TGTGCCAGCACCTGGGGGACAAGAGGGTTCGGTGAAAAACTGTTTTTT
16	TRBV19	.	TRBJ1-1	CASSIRGRGAITEAFF	TGTGCCAGTAGTATCAGAGGGCGGGGGGCAATCACTGAAGCTTTCTTT
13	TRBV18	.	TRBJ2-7	CASSPRGSYEQYF	TGTGCCAGCTCACCACGGGGGTCCTACGAGCAGTACTTC
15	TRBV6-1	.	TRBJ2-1	CASRGGDTPYNEQFF	TGTGCCAGCAGGGGCGGCGACACTCCATACAATGAGCAGTTCTTC
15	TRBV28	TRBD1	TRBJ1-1	CASSPQGAVNTEAFF	TGTGCCAGCAGCCCACAGGGGGCCGTGAACACTGAAGCTTTCTTT